This T cell receptor beta chain is drawn from a study of blood T cells in healthy people across ages. A second PCR, run for about 7 to 11 cycles, used a sample-barcoded 5' primer plus a J-beta primer mix. The yield of each sample was at least 2.5 million CDR3-containing paired-end reads. TCRdb re-analysed the 5' RACE reads in MiXCR, keeping a single row per CDR3 protein. The sample comprises 1 million or so distinct CDR3 sequences, 40% to 55% of which are singletons, and under 20% rests with the top ten. Russia was home to the donors, healthy Caucasian individuals aged roughly 6 to 90. With 6 bases clipped from V and 5 bases from J, the junction kept 5 bases outside the gene matches. This CDR3 contains 14 residues. The germline V gene encodes CDR1 LNHNV and CDR2 YYDKDF (reference sequence).

The source is a woman aged 55-75 years in good health. The sample was blood. The chain couples TRBV15 to TRBJ2-1; 9 bases are shared with TRBD2. The DNA of the CDR3 is TGTGCCACCAGTCTGGGACTAGCCCACAATGAGCAGTTCTTC. Its translation: CATSLGLAHNEQFF.